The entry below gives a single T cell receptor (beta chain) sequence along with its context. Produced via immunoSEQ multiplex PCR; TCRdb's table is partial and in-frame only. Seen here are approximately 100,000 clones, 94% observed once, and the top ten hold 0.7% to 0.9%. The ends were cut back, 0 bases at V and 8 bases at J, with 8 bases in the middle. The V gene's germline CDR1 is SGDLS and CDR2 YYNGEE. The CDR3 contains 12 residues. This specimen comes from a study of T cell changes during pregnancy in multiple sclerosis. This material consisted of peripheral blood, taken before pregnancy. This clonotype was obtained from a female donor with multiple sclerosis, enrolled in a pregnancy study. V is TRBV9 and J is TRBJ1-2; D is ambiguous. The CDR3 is CASSVGPQGYTF. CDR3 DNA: TGTGCCAGCAGCGTAGGCCCTCAGGGCTACACCTTC.